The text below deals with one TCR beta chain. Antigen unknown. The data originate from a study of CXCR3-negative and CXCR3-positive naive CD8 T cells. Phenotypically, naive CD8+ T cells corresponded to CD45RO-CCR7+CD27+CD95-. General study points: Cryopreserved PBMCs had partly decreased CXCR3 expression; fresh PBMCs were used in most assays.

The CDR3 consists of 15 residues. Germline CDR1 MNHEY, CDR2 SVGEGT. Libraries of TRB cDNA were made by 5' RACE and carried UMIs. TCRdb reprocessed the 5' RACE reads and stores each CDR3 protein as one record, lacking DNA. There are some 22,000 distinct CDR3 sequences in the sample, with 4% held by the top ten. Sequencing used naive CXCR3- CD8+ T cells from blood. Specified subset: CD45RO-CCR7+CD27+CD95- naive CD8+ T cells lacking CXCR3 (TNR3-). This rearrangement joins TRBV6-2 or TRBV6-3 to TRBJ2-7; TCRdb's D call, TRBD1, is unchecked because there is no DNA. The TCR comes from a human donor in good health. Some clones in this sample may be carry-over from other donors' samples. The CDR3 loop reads CASTPSRGLLYEQYF.